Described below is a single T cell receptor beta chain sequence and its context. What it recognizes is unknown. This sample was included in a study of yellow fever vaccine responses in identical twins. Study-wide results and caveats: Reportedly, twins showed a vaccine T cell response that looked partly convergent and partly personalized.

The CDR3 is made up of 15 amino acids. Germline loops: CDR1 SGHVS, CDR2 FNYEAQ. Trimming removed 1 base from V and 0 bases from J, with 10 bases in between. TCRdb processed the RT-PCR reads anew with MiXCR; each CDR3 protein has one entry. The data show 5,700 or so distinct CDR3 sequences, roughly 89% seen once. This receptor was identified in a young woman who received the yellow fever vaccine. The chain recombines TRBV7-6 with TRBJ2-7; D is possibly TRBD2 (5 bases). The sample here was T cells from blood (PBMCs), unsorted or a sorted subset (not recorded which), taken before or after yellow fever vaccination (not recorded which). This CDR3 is CASSLEASYSYEQYF. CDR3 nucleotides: TGTGCCAGCAGCTTAGAGGCTAGCTACTCCTACGAGCAGTACTTC.